The T cell receptor (beta chain) described here comes from a study of cytomegalovirus exposure and HLA in healthy donors. Study-level findings and limits: Roughly uniform sequencing depth across donors was assumed, possibly incorrectly. Reports state that TCR beta sequences accurately predicted most subjects' HLA-A and HLA-B alleles. As immune exposure information, only CMV serostatus was available.

Turning to this clone: Its antigen is not identified.

With 60 Vbeta and 13 Jbeta primers, the PCR was carried out. Produced via immunoSEQ multiplex PCR; TCRdb's table is partial and in-frame only. This sample has about 200,000 clones, with around 78% found just once. This CDR3 comprises 16 residues. J was trimmed by 7 bases and V by 5 bases; bases with no gene match: 14. Germline V gene sequence: CDR1 SGHTA, CDR2 FQGTGA. The source of this sequence is a man aged 25 to 40 in good health and CMV-seronegative. The specimen was PBMCs. This sequence joins TRBV7-3 and TRBJ2-1; 7 bases fit TRBD2. Here the CDR3 reads CASSPGWGGRKNEQFF. CDR3 in DNA: TGTGCCAGCAGCCCCGGATGGGGAGGGAGGAAGAATGAGCAGTTCTTC. Complete variable domain (other parts from reference TRBV7-3 and TRBJ2-1): GAGVSQTPSNKVTEKGKYVELRCDPISGHTALYWYRQSLGQGPEFLIYFQGTGAADDSGLPNDRFFAVRPEGSVSTLKIQRTERGDSAVYLCASSPGWGGRKNEQFFGPGTRLTVL.